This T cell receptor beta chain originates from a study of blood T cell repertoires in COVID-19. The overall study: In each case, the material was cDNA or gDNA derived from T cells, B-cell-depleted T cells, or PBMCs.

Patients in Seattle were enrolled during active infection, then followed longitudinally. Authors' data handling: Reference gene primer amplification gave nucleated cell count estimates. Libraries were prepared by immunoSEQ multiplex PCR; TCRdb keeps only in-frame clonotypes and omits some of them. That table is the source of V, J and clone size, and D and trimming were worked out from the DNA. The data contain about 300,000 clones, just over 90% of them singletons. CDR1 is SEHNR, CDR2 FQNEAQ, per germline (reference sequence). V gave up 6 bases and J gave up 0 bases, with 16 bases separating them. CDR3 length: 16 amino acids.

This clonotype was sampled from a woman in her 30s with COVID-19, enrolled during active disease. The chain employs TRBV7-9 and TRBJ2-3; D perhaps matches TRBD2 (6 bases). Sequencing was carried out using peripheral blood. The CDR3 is CASSPPFLASTDTQYF. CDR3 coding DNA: TGTGCCAGCAGTCCCCCCTTCCTAGCGAGCACAGATACGCAGTATTTT.